Below are 29 T cell receptor beta chains sequenced from a single sample in a study of T cell repertoires in cytomegalovirus infection. The antigens these receptors bind are not known. MiXCR, applied by TCRdb to the reads, yields one record per CDR3 protein. The sample contains about a million distinct CDR3 sequences, 31% of which appear only once. This material consisted of cultured CD8+ T cells from PBMCs, taken from culture after CMV antigen stimulation. The receptor set was obtained from a human donor in good health (CMV status not recorded). Some clones in this sample may be carry-over from other donors' samples.

The chain is built from TRBV6-6 and TRBJ2-1; 10 nucleotides agree with TRBD2. Per germline, CDR1 MNHNY and CDR2 SVGAGI (reference sequence). The CDR3 is made up of 16 amino acids. J gave up 3 bases and V 6 bases, and 8 bases lay outside the gene matches. The CDR3 is CASRFSGGRDYNEQFF. CDR3 nucleotides: TGTGCCAGCAGGTTTAGCGGGGGGAGAGACTACAATGAGCAGTTCTTC.

This clonotype has only a few counts. V gene TRBV16 combines with J gene TRBJ2-6, with a possible D match to TRBD2 (6 bases). The V end was cut by 1 base, the J end by 0 bases, with 10 bases between. Germline CDR1 and CDR2: KGHSY and FQNENV. This CDR3 has 17 residues. The CDR3 is CASSQLGLNSGANVLTF. Written as DNA, the CDR3 is TGTGCCAGCAGCCAATTGGGACTGAACTCTGGGGCCAACGTCCTGACTTTC. The entire variable domain, with the rest obtained from reference TRBV16 and TRBJ2-6, is as follows: GEEVAQTPKHLVRGEGQKAKLYCAPIKGHSYVFWYQQVLKNEFKFLISFQNENVFDETGMPKERFSAKCLPNSPCSLEIQATKLEDSAVYFCASSQLGLNSGANVLTFGAGSRLTVL.

Ten or more counts support this clonotype. This chain uses TRBV12-3 or TRBV12-4 with TRBJ1-4, with 9 bases that match TRBD1. With 5 bases clipped from V and 6 bases from J, the junction kept 13 bases outside the gene matches. The CDR3 sequence is 17 residues long. CDR3 in amino acids: CASSPTDRGKDYEKLFF. The DNA of the CDR3 is TGTGCCAGCAGTCCGACGGACAGGGGCAAGGACTATGAAAAACTGTTTTTT.

V and J are TRBV7-9 and TRBJ2-7; D possibly uses TRBD1 or TRBD2 (5 bases each). Looked up from germline, CDR1 is SEHNR and CDR2 is FQNEAQ (reference sequence). The CDR3 length is 15 residues. Trimming left V 2 bases short and J 1 base short, with 12 bases between. CDR3 nucleotide sequence: TGTGCCAGCAGCTTACGGAGTGAGGGGTCCTACGAGCAGTACTTC. Its protein product is CASSLRSEGSYEQYF.

This clonotype appeared many times. The chain carries TRBV18 and TRBJ2-5, with no clear D. With 8 bases removed from V and 0 bases from J, the gap between germline ends came to 13 bases. The CDR3 contains 14 residues. The V gene's germline CDR1 is KGHSH and CDR2 LQKENI. CDR3 residues: CASSPRRYQETQYF. DNA of the CDR3: TGTGCCAGCAGCCCTAGGAGATACCAAGAGACCCAGTACTTC.

V gene TRBV4-2 combines with J gene TRBJ1-1, with a possible D match to TRBD1 (6 bases). Per germline, CDR1 LGHNA and CDR2 YNFKEQ. This CDR3 spans 15 amino acids. V lost 6 bases, J lost 0 bases, and 14 bases lay in between. CDR3 sequence: CASRPDGTLNTEAFF. The DNA of the CDR3 is TGTGCCAGCAGGCCAGACGGGACACTGAACACTGAAGCTTTCTTT.

This clonotype was counted between two and nine times. For the CDR3, the DNA is TGTGCCAGCAGCTTAGACGGGGTCGACACCGGGGAGCTGTTTTTT. This codes for CASSLDGVDTGELFF. The genes are TRBV11-2 and TRBJ2-2, with D perhaps TRBD2 (5 bases). V shed 0 bases and J shed 3 bases, with 8 bases lying between them. The germline V gene has CDR1 SGHAT and CDR2 FQNNGV. This CDR3 has 15 residues.

The chain couples TRBV6-5 to TRBJ1-2, with 8 bases lining up with TRBD1. This CDR3 has 15 residues. V was clipped by 1 base and J by 5 bases; unmatched bases: 6. Germline CDR1 and CDR2: MNHEY and SVGAGI. CDR3 loop: CASSYLDRVGYGYTF. The DNA for the CDR3 is TGTGCCAGCAGTTACTTGGACAGGGTGGGGTATGGCTACACCTTC.

This clonotype was seen a handful of times. The J gene is TRBJ2-5, the V gene TRBV11-2; 8 bases map to TRBD2. The CDR3 runs to 13 residues. The germline V gene encodes CDR1 SGHAT and CDR2 FQNNGV. V trimming: 0 bases; J trimming: 7 bases; junction bases outside the gene matches: 1. CDR3 protein: CASSLDGGVTQYF. CDR3 nucleotide sequence: TGTGCCAGCAGCTTAGACGGGGGGGTGACCCAGTACTTC. The entire variable domain, with the rest obtained from reference TRBV11-2 and TRBJ2-5, is as follows: EAGVAQSPRYKIIEKRQSVAFWCNPISGHATLYWYQQILGQGPKLLIQFQNNGVVDDSQLPKDRFSAERLKGVDSTLKIQPAKLEDSAVYLCASSLDGGVTQYFGPGTRLLVL.

The V call is TRBV6-1, the J call TRBJ2-1; D is undetermined. CDR1 MNHNS and CDR2 SASEGT come from the germline V gene. The CDR3 is 13 residues long. The germline V and J ends were trimmed by 8 bases and 4 bases, with 12 bases remaining between them. CDR3 in DNA: TGTGCCAGCGGTCGGGCCGCATACAATGAGCAGTTCTTC. Translation gives CASGRAAYNEQFF.

CDR3 protein: CASSIGREGYTF. In DNA form, the CDR3 reads TGTGCCAGTAGTATCGGAAGGGAAGGCTACACCTTC. This rearrangement joins TRBV19 to TRBJ1-2, with D hard to call. V was trimmed by 3 bases and J by 8 bases, leaving 10 bases between them. CDR1 and CDR2 from the germline V gene are LNHDA and SQIVND (reference sequence). This CDR3 is 12 amino acids long.

The table lists this clonotype with a count of one. The chain links TRBV7-2 to TRBJ1-1; the D is unclear. Germline values: CDR1 SGHTA, CDR2 FQGNSA. Trimming shortened V by 1 base and J by 4 bases, and 13 bases separated the two germline ends. CDR3 length: 15 residues. The CDR3 DNA sequence: TGTGCCAGCAGCTTAGTACCCACTTTGGGCACTGAAGCTTTCTTT. Protein sequence: CASSLVPTLGTEAFF.

This chain connects TRBV27 to TRBJ2-3; 7 nucleotides align to TRBD1. J gave up 2 bases and V 0 bases, and 11 bases lay outside the gene matches. Looked up from germline, CDR1 is MNHEY and CDR2 is SMNVEV (reference sequence). The CDR3 is 18 residues long. This chain's CDR3 is CASSLSGGQVRVTDTQYF. DNA for the CDR3: TGTGCCAGCAGTTTATCTGGCGGACAGGTGAGGGTCACAGATACGCAGTATTTT.

This clonotype was observed a handful of times. The chain combines TRBV7-6 with TRBJ2-1; D is possibly TRBD1 or TRBD2 (6 bases each). V lost 5 bases to trimming and J lost 8 bases, with 19 bases between them. Germline V CDR1 and CDR2: SGHVS, FNYEAQ. This CDR3 spans 15 amino acids. As DNA, the CDR3 is TGTGCCAGCAGCCCGCGGACGGGGGCATTTGATGAGCAGTTCTTC. Its translation: CASSPRTGAFDEQFF.

This clonotype came up a few times. The genes are TRBV14 and TRBJ2-1, with 8 bases fitting TRBD1. Germline loops: CDR1 SGHDN, CDR2 FVKESK. V trimming: 3 bases; J trimming: 4 bases; junction bases outside the gene matches: 8. The CDR3 is 16 amino acids. The CDR3 here is CASSHQGQGAYNEQFF. The CDR3 DNA is TGTGCCAGCAGCCACCAAGGTCAGGGGGCTTACAATGAGCAGTTCTTC.

A few counts support this clonotype. The chain uses TRBV11-1 and TRBJ2-1; weak D call: TRBD1 (5 bases). CDR3 size: 15 residues. Germline V gene sequence: CDR1 SGHAT, CDR2 FQDESV (reference sequence). Deletions cut 8 bases from V and 7 bases from J, with 21 bases between. In nucleotides, the CDR3 is TGTGCCAGCGAACCCCCAGGGATGGGGCGAAATGAGCAGTTCTTC. This codes for CASEPPGMGRNEQFF.

This clonotype has only a few counts. V is TRBV6-5 and J is TRBJ2-5; a weak D match, TRBD2 (7 bases). V lost 11 bases and J lost 2, with 18 bases in between. The germline CDR1 and CDR2 sequences are MNHEY and SVGAGI. This CDR3 is built from 14 residues. The CDR3 DNA is TGTGCCGCCGGAGGGGCGGGGGCTCAAGAGACCCAGTACTTC. Amino acid sequence: CAAGGAGAQETQYF.

Note on this clonotype: A junction boundary mismatches the germline segment, possibly from a read error. The chain has TRBV28 and TRBJ2-5; no clear D. This CDR3 comprises 14 residues. CDR1 and CDR2 from the germline V gene are MDHEN and SYDVKM. This CDR3 reads CASESPVYQETRYF. The CDR3 coding sequence is TGTGCCAGCGAGAGTCCAGTCTACCAAGAGACCCGGTACTTC.

By sample fraction, this clonotype is medium-sized. This rearrangement joins TRBV11-2 to TRBJ2-1, with 7 bases that match TRBD1. The CDR3 has 15 residues. CDR1 and CDR2 (germline): SGHAT, FQNNGV. V lost 5 bases and J lost 1; bases outside the gene matches: 5. The CDR3 here is CASSERDSSYNEQFF. Written as DNA, the CDR3 is TGTGCCAGCAGCGAACGGGACAGTTCCTACAATGAGCAGTTCTTC. The full variable domain, rest sourced from reference TRBV11-2 and TRBJ2-1, is EAGVAQSPRYKIIEKRQSVAFWCNPISGHATLYWYQQILGQGPKLLIQFQNNGVVDDSQLPKDRFSAERLKGVDSTLKIQPAKLEDSAVYLCASSERDSSYNEQFFGPGTRLTVL.

V usage is TRBV27 and J usage is TRBJ2-2; the D gene is possibly TRBD2 (5 bases). Germline CDR1 MNHEY, CDR2 SMNVEV (reference sequence). This CDR3 is 18 amino acids long. V was pared by 3 bases and J by 6 bases, with 23 bases between. CDR3 DNA: TGTGCCAGCAGTTTGCCCCTGGGCCAGCGGTCTTTTCCCGGGGAGCTGTTTTTT. It specifies CASSLPLGQRSFPGELFF.

With regard to this clonotype: A much larger clone is a single base away; this may be a read error. The chain couples TRBV11-1 to TRBJ2-1, with 8 bases lining up with TRBD1. There are 13 residues in the CDR3. Germline loops: CDR1 SGHAT, CDR2 FQDESV (reference sequence). CDR3 bases: TGTGCCAGCAACTTAACAGGGGGGCGTGAGCAGTTCTTC. Protein: CASNLTGGREQFF.

This clonotype was recorded a few times. The genes are TRBV7-2 and TRBJ2-2; D gene unclear. V lost 2 bases to trimming and J lost 7 bases, with 8 bases between them. The CDR3 sequence is 13 residues long. The germline V gene encodes CDR1 SGHTA and CDR2 FQGNSA. The CDR3: CASSLWDYGELFF. The CDR3 nucleotides read TGTGCCAGCAGCTTATGGGATTACGGGGAGCTGTTTTTT.

This clonotype has only one observation. The chain couples TRBV6-2 or TRBV6-3 to TRBJ2-7; 8 positions agree with TRBD2. CDR1 is MNHEY and CDR2 is SVGEGT in the germline V gene. There are 16 residues in the CDR3. The trim removed 2 bases at V and 4 bases at J, leaving 10 bases unmatched. The CDR3, as DNA: TGTGCCAGCAGTTACGAAGCGGGGGTAGGCAGTTACGAGCAGTACTTC. The encoded protein is CASSYEAGVGSYEQYF.

This clonotype was detected only a few times. This rearrangement joins TRBV5-6 to TRBJ2-5; TRBD2 might be the D (7 bases). V gave up 4 bases and J gave up 2 bases, with 27 bases separating them. The CDR3 is 19 residues long. Germline CDR1 and CDR2: SGHDT and YYEEEE. The CDR3 nucleotides are TGTGCCAGCAGCAGCCAGTGGGGCGGGGGCCGGGAATCGCAAGAGACCCAGTACTTC. This sequence encodes CASSSQWGGGRESQETQYF.

This clonotype was seen once. Its ends do not fully match the called genes, so a read error is possible. J is TRBJ2-3 and V is TRBV7-6, with TRBD1 identical over 7 bases. This CDR3 is 15 amino acids long. Germline assignment: CDR1 SGHVS and CDR2 FNYEAQ. The CDR3 protein is CASSATGKITDTQYF. The CDR3 nucleotides are TGTGCTAGCAGCGCGACAGGGAAAATCACAGATACGCAGTATTTT.

At least ten counts were recorded for this clonotype. V is TRBV7-6 and J is TRBJ1-4; TRBD1 might be the D (6 bases). V was shortened by 7 bases and J by 7 bases, with 25 bases between the two germline ends. CDR3 length: 17 amino acids. CDR1 and CDR2 (germline): SGHVS, FNYEAQ. The CDR3 DNA reads as TGTGCCAGCAAAGGGGATGGGGGGACACCTGCGGGTGAAAAACTGTTTTTT. Translation gives CASKGDGGTPAGEKLFF. The complete variable domain, with remaining parts taken from reference TRBV7-6 and TRBJ1-4, reads GAGVSQSPRYKVTKRGQDVALRCDPISGHVSLYWYRQALGQGPEFLTYFNYEAQQDKSGLPNDRFSAERPEGSISTLTIQRTEQRDSAMYRCASKGDGGTPAGEKLFFGSGTQLSVL.

This clonotype occurred a few times. This sequence joins TRBV5-1 and TRBJ1-1; D remains ambiguous. In germline, CDR1 is SGHRS, CDR2 YFSETQ. Trimming shortened V by 0 bases and J by 0 bases, and 15 bases separated the two germline ends. This CDR3 spans 17 amino acids. The CDR3 coding sequence is TGCGCCAGCAGCTTGGGACGGCCAAGATACCTGAACACTGAAGCTTTCTTT. This gives the protein CASSLGRPRYLNTEAFF.

This clonotype was observed a handful of times. The rearrangement joins TRBV12-3 or TRBV12-4 to TRBJ2-1; the D is unclear. CDR3 length: 13 amino acids. The V end was cut by 1 base, the J end by 10 bases, with 11 bases between. CDR3 in amino acids: CASSLVFRSEQFF. In nucleotides, the CDR3 is TGTGCCAGCAGTTTAGTATTCAGGAGCGAGCAGTTCTTC.

The chain uses TRBV7-4 and TRBJ2-3; 13 nucleotides align to TRBD2. Germline assignment: CDR1 SGHVT and CDR2 SQSDAQ. Trimming took 10 bases from V and 3 from J; bases not matched to a gene: 16. The CDR3 loop spans 18 amino acids. The CDR3 loop reads CANPNSFTSGGATDTQYF. The CDR3 DNA reads as TGTGCCAACCCAAATTCCTTTACTAGCGGGGGGGCAACAGATACGCAGTATTTT.